This T cell receptor beta chain appears in the sequencing data of a study of CD8+ T cells in alopecia areata. Study context: Oral tofacitinib (5 to 10 mg twice daily) was administered to treated patients. Study-wide results and caveats: Sharing of TCR sequences between patients (possibly for HLA-related reasons) was less clear than in mice. In lesional scalp, particularly from alopecia totalis/universalis, clonality was higher than in normal scalp.

Extraction of RNA preceded its reverse transcription into cDNA, which served as the sequencing template. The protocol was immunoSEQ multiplex PCR, while the TCRdb copy is restricted to in-frame clones and leaves out a portion. Of some 150,000 clones in the sample, around half were seen once. Worth noting for this clone: The antigen is unknown.

V shed 5 bases and J 2 bases; nucleotides not matched to a gene: 7. There are 14 residues in the CDR3. Germline assignment: CDR1 GTSNPN and CDR2 SVGIG (reference sequence). The chain has TRBV30 and TRBJ2-5; 8 bases fit TRBD1. The starting material was CD8+ T cells sorted from blood, obtained at week 0. This TCR was sampled from a human donor with alopecia areata. This CDR3 is CAWGTGGSQETQYF. CDR3 bases: TGTGCCTGGGGGACAGGAGGCTCTCAAGAGACCCAGTACTTC.